The 30 T cell receptor beta chains below all came from one sample that was sequenced in a study of beta chain features in type 1 diabetes. The entirety of the isolated RNA underwent reverse transcription, so expressed TCRB transcripts were sequenced. TCRdb keeps only in-frame clones here, not all; method: immunoSEQ multiplex PCR. The data contain 850,000 to 900,000 clones, 15% to 20% of them singletons. The sequencing sample was made of naive CD4+ T cells from blood. These TCRs come from a woman in her late teens or twenties in good health.

This clone has only one observation. The chain joins TRBV18 to TRBJ2-1; 10 bases line up with TRBD2. The V and J ends lost 4 bases and 3 bases, in that order; junction bases with no gene match: 9. This CDR3 is built from 17 residues. Looked up from germline, CDR1 is KGHSH and CDR2 is LQKENI. DNA for the CDR3: TGTGCCAGCTCACGGGACAGAGGACTAGCGGTCTACAATGAGCAGTTCTTC. It specifies CASSRDRGLAVYNEQFF.

J is TRBJ2-2 and V is TRBV7-9, with D possibly TRBD1 on 6 matching bases. CDR1 SEHNR and CDR2 FQNEAQ come from the germline V gene (reference sequence). V lost 3 bases to trimming and J lost 0 bases, with 11 bases between them. The CDR3 loop spans 16 amino acids. DNA for the CDR3: TGTGCCAGCAGCTTCATCGAGGGGGCGAACACCGGGGAGCTGTTTTTT. As protein: CASSFIEGANTGELFF.

A few counts support this clone. V usage is TRBV9 and J usage is TRBJ2-6; maybe TRBD1 (5 bases). V gave up 4 bases and J gave up 4 bases, with 15 bases separating them. The CDR3 loop spans 16 amino acids. Germline V gene lookup returns CDR1 SGDLS and CDR2 YYNGEE. Here the CDR3 DNA reads TGTGCCAGCAGCACGCAGGGAACGGTGGGGGCCAACGTCCTGACTTTC. Protein sequence: CASSTQGTVGANVLTF.

The V call is TRBV18, the J call TRBJ1-4, with D unclear. Germline assignment: CDR1 KGHSH and CDR2 LQKENI. The V and J ends lost 3 bases and 0 bases respectively, with 5 bases between them. CDR3 length: 14 amino acids. The chain's CDR3 is CASSPASTNEKLFF. In nucleotides, the CDR3 is TGTGCCAGCTCACCGGCATCAACTAATGAAAAACTGTTTTTT.

This clone was seen a few times. The chain is built from TRBV7-2 and TRBJ2-5; 12 bases match TRBD2. V was clipped by 0 bases and J by 5 bases; unmatched bases: 7. The CDR3 is 17 amino acids. Germline V CDR1 and CDR2: SGHTA, FQGNSA. The CDR3 DNA reads TGTGCCAGCAGCTTAGCGTCTAGCGGGAGGGGATCCGAGACCCAGTACTTC. It encodes CASSLASSGRGSETQYF.

This clone was observed a handful of times. The CDR3 DNA reads TGTGCCAGCAGCGGCGTGAACGAGCAGTACTTC. It translates to CASSGVNEQYF. The chain joins TRBV7-2 to TRBJ2-7; D uncertain. Germline CDR1 is SGHTA and CDR2 is FQGNSA. This CDR3 region has 11 residues. V was shortened by 5 bases and J by 5 bases, with 7 bases between the two germline ends.

This clone was observed a few times. This same CDR3 is encoded by further DNA sequences in the sample. The chain is built from TRBV28 and TRBJ1-2; 8 bases line up with TRBD1. The CDR3 extends over 13 amino acids. Germline V gene sequence: CDR1 MDHEN, CDR2 SYDVKM. With 6 bases clipped from V and 3 bases from J, the junction kept 3 bases outside the gene matches. CDR3 nucleotides: TGTGCCAGCAGCATGACAGGGGACTATGGCTACACCTTC. The encoded protein is CASSMTGDYGYTF.

The chain carries TRBV10-3 and TRBJ2-1; either TRBD1 or TRBD2 may supply D (5 bases each). This CDR3 spans 13 amino acids. The V end was cut by 9 bases, the J end by 4 bases, with 13 bases between. Germline V gene sequence: CDR1 ENHRY, CDR2 SYGVKD. CDR3 amino acids: CAMSGTEYNEQFF. In DNA, the CDR3 is TGTGCCATGTCCGGGACGGAGTACAATGAGCAGTTCTTC.

A few counts support this clone. The CDR3 region is CASSATGSNIQYF. DNA of the CDR3: TGTGCCAGCAGTGCTACAGGGTCAAACATTCAGTACTTC. The chain uses TRBV25-1 and TRBJ2-4, with D perhaps TRBD1 (6 bases). The germline V gene encodes CDR1 MGHDK and CDR2 SYGVNS. The CDR3 runs 13 residues. Trimming took off 4 bases at V and 6 bases at J, with 10 bases between the two ends.

The sample holds a few counts of this clone. This specimen includes other DNA sequences encoding the same CDR3. The chain couples TRBV18 to TRBJ1-1, with D possibly matching TRBD1 (5 bases). The CDR3 extends over 14 amino acids. Trimming removed 2 bases at V and 1 base at J, with 8 bases between. Germline CDR1 KGHSH, CDR2 LQKENI. The CDR3 nucleotides are TGTGCCAGCTCACCAAATCAGGGGAACACTGAAGCTTTCTTT. It translates to CASSPNQGNTEAFF.

A remark on this clone: Other DNA sequences in this specimen translate into the identical CDR3. The chain combines TRBV2 with TRBJ2-7; no firm D call. The CDR3 length is 12 residues. V was cut by 2 bases and J by 1 base, with 3 bases left in between. Germline CDR1 is SNHLY and CDR2 is FYNNEI. In nucleotides, the CDR3 is TGTGCCAGCAGTGAACAGTCCTACGAGCAGTACTTC. Its translation: CASSEQSYEQYF.

This clone was found a few times. The V and J genes are TRBV5-6 and TRBJ2-4; 8 positions match TRBD1. Germline V gene sequence: CDR1 SGHDT, CDR2 YYEEEE. Trimming took 4 bases from V and 8 from J; bases not matched to a gene: 5. This CDR3 region has 13 residues. The CDR3: CASSRDRRDIQYF. DNA of the CDR3: TGTGCCAGCAGCCGGGACAGGAGGGACATTCAGTACTTC.

This chain connects TRBV6-5 to TRBJ2-5, with 8 nucleotides matching TRBD2. The germline V gene has CDR1 MNHEY and CDR2 SVGAGI. This CDR3 contains 15 residues. With V trimmed by 6 bases and J by 4 bases, 10 bases remained unmatched. The CDR3 region has the DNA TGTGCCAGCAGGGGCTATAGCGGGACCCCAGAGACCCAGTACTTC. This codes for CASRGYSGTPETQYF.

This clone turned up a few times. Here the CDR3 reads CASSYPYDGVPDTQYF. CDR3 nucleotides: TGTGCCAGCAGCTACCCCTACGACGGGGTCCCAGATACGCAGTATTTT. The chain couples TRBV7-2 to TRBJ2-3; D is perhaps TRBD2 (5 bases). The germline CDR1 and CDR2 sequences are SGHTA and FQGNSA. The CDR3 is made up of 16 amino acids. V was cut by 4 bases and J by 4 bases, with 18 bases left in between.

This clone was seen more than once but under ten times. The V and J genes are TRBV7-3 and TRBJ2-7, with 8 bases fitting TRBD2. Germline CDR1 is SGHTA and CDR2 is FQGTGA. V gave up 2 bases and J gave up 4 bases; unmatched junction bases: 4. The CDR3 loop spans 14 amino acids. The CDR3 here is CASSLGPGGYEQYF. The CDR3 nucleotides read TGTGCCAGCAGCTTAGGTCCGGGAGGGTACGAGCAGTACTTC.

The rearrangement links TRBV11-2 to TRBJ2-1; D not certain. The V end was cut by 3 bases, the J end by 7 bases, with 4 bases between. The CDR3 spans 11 residues. Germline-derived CDR1 and CDR2 are SGHAT and FQNNGV. Here the CDR3 DNA reads TGTGCCAGCAGCTTGTGGAATGAGCAGTTCTTC. This codes for CASSLWNEQFF. Looking up the rest from reference TRBV11-2 and TRBJ2-1 gives the full variable domain: EAGVAQSPRYKIIEKRQSVAFWCNPISGHATLYWYQQILGQGPKLLIQFQNNGVVDDSQLPKDRFSAERLKGVDSTLKIQPAKLEDSAVYLCASSLWNEQFFGPGTRLTVL.

Only a few counts were recorded for this clone. This chain links TRBV9 with TRBJ1-1; D call uncertain. V gave up 2 bases and J gave up 1 base, with 6 bases separating them. The germline gives CDR1 SGDLS, CDR2 YYNGEE. There are 13 residues in the CDR3. CDR3 protein: CASSVQQNTEAFF. As DNA, the CDR3 is TGTGCCAGCAGCGTGCAACAGAACACTGAAGCTTTCTTT.

DNA for the CDR3: TGTGAAGTGAGCGGGAGGGCCGCCCATGAGCAGTTCTTC. Residues: CEVSGRAAHEQFF. This chain connects TRBV7-9 to TRBJ2-1; TRBD2 agrees at 10 bases. Looked up from germline, CDR1 is SEHNR and CDR2 is FQNEAQ (reference sequence). This CDR3 region has 13 residues.

This clone showed up just a few times. The chain employs TRBV15 and TRBJ2-5, with TRBD1 matching over 10 bases. V shed 1 base, J shed 4 bases, and the junction held 0 bases outside the gene matches. The CDR3 runs to 14 residues. The germline V gene encodes CDR1 LNHNV and CDR2 YYDKDF (reference sequence). The CDR3 is CATSRGTGGETQYF. CDR3 in DNA: TGTGCCACCAGCAGAGGGACAGGGGGAGAGACCCAGTACTTC.

This clone was counted between two and nine times. CDR3 DNA: TGTGCCAGCAGACAAACAGGGACTAGCTCTGAGCAGTTCTTC. This encodes CASRQTGTSSEQFF. The chain joins TRBV28 to TRBJ2-1; TRBD2 matches 9 bases. In germline, CDR1 is MDHEN, CDR2 SYDVKM. The CDR3 is made up of 14 amino acids. V lost 6 bases to trimming and J lost 9 bases; unmatched junction nucleotides: 9.

The genes are TRBV2 and TRBJ2-2, with TRBD1 as a possible D gene (5 bases). Germline V lookup: CDR1 SNHLY, CDR2 FYNNEI. The CDR3 sequence is 14 residues long. Trimming pared 6 bases from V and 1 base from J, leaving 9 bases between. The CDR3: CASSPGQNTGELFF. As DNA, the CDR3 is TGTGCCAGCAGCCCAGGACAGAACACCGGGGAGCTGTTTTTT. Filled out from reference TRBV2 and TRBJ2-2, the complete variable domain reads EPEVTQTPSHQVTQMGQEVILRCVPISNHLYFYWYRQILGQKVEFLVSFYNNEISEKSEIFDDQFSVERPDGSNFTLKIRSTKLEDSAMYFCASSPGQNTGELFFGEGSRLTVL.

Comments on this clone: Likely a read error: the CDR3 ends without its conserved phenylalanine or tryptophan. The DNA is left out, because the CDR3 cannot be placed on it with certainty; the CDR3 is given as TCRdb lists it. The chain joins TRBV9 to TRBJ2-3; the tabulated D call, TRBD2, remains unverified against the DNA. Counting both end residues, the CDR3 totals 12 amino acids. The germline V gene has CDR1 SGDLS and CDR2 YYNGEE. CDR3 region: CASSVGLAGESP.

The chain is built from TRBV18 and TRBJ2-7; 8 nucleotides agree with TRBD1. CDR3 length: 14 residues. The germline V gene has CDR1 KGHSH and CDR2 LQKENI. J gave up 4 bases and V 3 bases, and 5 bases lay outside the gene matches. The CDR3 reads CASSPGQGWYEQYF. CDR3 DNA sequence: TGTGCCAGCTCACCCGGACAGGGCTGGTACGAGCAGTACTTC.

This clone occurred a few times. CDR3 sequence (DNA): TGTGCCAGCAGTTACTGGGGCCTCAGGAAGGATGAGCAGTTCTTC. This gives the protein CASSYWGLRKDEQFF. The J gene is TRBJ2-1, the V gene TRBV6-5, with D possibly matching TRBD1 (5 bases). The germline V gene has CDR1 MNHEY and CDR2 SVGAGI. The CDR3 extends over 15 amino acids. V was pared by 1 base and J by 8 bases, with 15 bases between.

This CDR3 is CASSGGGTQYF. In nucleotides, the CDR3 is TGTGCCAGCAGTGGAGGGGGGACGCAGTATTTT. This chain links TRBV6-4 with TRBJ2-3; either TRBD1 or TRBD2 may supply D (6 bases each). Germline V gene lookup returns CDR1 MRHNA and CDR2 SNTAGT. The CDR3 consists of 11 residues. V was shortened by 4 bases and J by 9 bases, with 8 bases between the two germline ends.

The J gene is TRBJ2-7, the V gene TRBV4-3; D call uncertain. Germline values: CDR1 LGHNA, CDR2 YSLEER. The length of the CDR3 is 13 residues. Trimming shortened V by 2 bases and J by 4 bases, and 9 bases separated the two germline ends. The CDR3 sequence is CASSQNVGYEQYF. CDR3 DNA sequence: TGCGCCAGCAGCCAAAACGTTGGTTACGAGCAGTACTTC.

The chain links TRBV18 to TRBJ1-2; 7 positions agree with TRBD1. The J segment lost 5 bases and the V segment lost 3 bases, leaving 9 bases of the junction unmatched. CDR3 length: 15 amino acids. Germline CDR1 and CDR2: KGHSH and LQKENI. This CDR3 is CASSPRDSATYGYTF. CDR3 in DNA: TGTGCCAGCTCACCTAGGGACAGCGCAACTTATGGCTACACCTTC.

The chain carries TRBV19 and TRBJ2-2; 8 bases map to TRBD2. V shed 1 base and J 5 bases; nucleotides not matched to a gene: 6. Germline values: CDR1 LNHDA, CDR2 SQIVND (reference sequence). The CDR3 is made up of 16 amino acids. CDR3 amino acids: CASSIAGGRLTGELFF. In DNA form, the CDR3 reads TGTGCCAGTAGTATAGCCGGCGGGAGGCTGACCGGGGAGCTGTTTTTT.

This clone was detected only a few times. The chain carries TRBV19 and TRBJ2-2; no reliable D call. The CDR3 runs to 13 residues. The V end was cut by 4 bases, the J end by 6 bases, with 9 bases between. Germline V CDR1 and CDR2: LNHDA, SQIVND (reference sequence). The CDR3 bases are TGTGCCAGTAGTAGTGGGATTGCCGGGGAGCTGTTTTTT. This translates into CASSSGIAGELFF.

This chain uses TRBV10-3 with TRBJ2-1, with D maybe TRBD2 (5 bases). Germline V CDR1 and CDR2: ENHRY, SYGVKD. The CDR3 loop spans 14 amino acids. Deletions cut 10 bases from V and 2 bases from J, with 15 bases between. The CDR3 spells CASTTSYAYNEQFF. The DNA of the CDR3 is TGTGCCAGCACCACTAGTTACGCCTACAATGAGCAGTTCTTC.